Here is one TCR beta chain with its context. This specimen belongs to a study of blood T cell repertoires in COVID-19. Losses at the gene ends were 5 bases for V and 6 bases for J; bases not matched to a gene: 7. Germline V gene data show CDR1 as SGHDT and CDR2 as YYEEEE. The CDR3 extends over 15 amino acids. As processed by the authors: The authors estimated nucleated cell counts from reference gene primer amplification. Method: immunoSEQ multiplex PCR; TCRdb's copy keeps in-frame clones and lacks some. That table supplies the V and J calls and clone size; D and trimming were determined from the DNA. The data contain fewer than 55,000 clones, under 85% of them singletons.

Sequencing used peripheral blood. The TCR comes from a man between 65 and 85 years old with active COVID-19. The chain couples TRBV5-6 to TRBJ2-1, with TRBD2 matching 11 bases. CDR3 in amino acids: CASRRLAGGSNEQFF. CDR3 bases: TGTGCCAGCAGACGCCTAGCGGGGGGTTCCAATGAGCAGTTCTTC.